The 23 T cell receptor beta chains reported below all come from one sample, sequenced in a study of blood T cells in healthy people across ages. It was with a sample-barcoded 5' primer and a J-beta primer mix that a second PCR of about 7 to 12 cycles was run. Each CDR3 protein gets one entry after TCRdb re-called the 5' RACE reads with MiXCR. The sample records about 650,000 distinct CDR3 sequences, about a third being singletons. Sequencing used blood. These receptors all stem from a woman of 80 years or more in good health.

The chain recombines TRBV7-2 with TRBJ2-5; tentatively, D is TRBD2 (6 bases). Germline V CDR1 and CDR2: SGHTA, FQGNSA. The CDR3 spans 15 residues. The ends were cut back, 5 bases at V and 4 bases at J, with 17 bases in the middle. The CDR3 bases are TGTGCCAGCAGCGTGGGGGACTCTGCGCGAGAGACCCAGTACTTC. Its translation: CASSVGDSARETQYF.

The rearrangement links TRBV5-1 to TRBJ1-1; 10 bases map to TRBD1. The junction had 10 bases not matched to a gene; V was cut back by 3 bases and J by 2 bases. CDR3 length equals 17 residues. Germline V gene data show CDR1 as SGHRS and CDR2 as YFSETQ. CDR3 protein: CASSSTGGERGNTEAFF. CDR3 nucleotide sequence: TGCGCCAGCAGCTCGACAGGGGGCGAACGCGGAAACACTGAAGCTTTCTTT.

In this sample, this clonotype turned up many times. The V gene is TRBV7-9, the J gene TRBJ1-5; TRBD1 matches 12 bases. Trimming cost V 0 bases and J 0 bases; bases outside gene matches: 3. Per the germline V gene, CDR1 is SEHNR and CDR2 is FQNEAQ (reference sequence). The CDR3 is 18 amino acids. CDR3 residues: CASSLAGTGGYSNQPQHF. The CDR3 DNA is TGTGCCAGCAGCTTAGCTGGGACAGGGGGCTATAGCAATCAGCCCCAGCATTTT.

The chain carries TRBV7-3 and TRBJ2-1; D remains unclear. The CDR3 length is 12 residues. V was pared by 7 bases and J by 9 bases, with 13 bases between. Germline CDR1 is SGHTA and CDR2 is FQGTGA. In nucleotides, the CDR3 is TGTGCCAGCAACCCACCGGGTATTGAGCAGTTCTTC. Protein sequence: CASNPPGIEQFF.

At least ten counts were recorded for this clonotype. V gene TRBV12-3 or TRBV12-4 combines with J gene TRBJ1-2, with 7 nucleotides matching TRBD1. After removal of 4 bases from V and 0 bases from J, the junction contained 5 bases not matched to a gene. This CDR3 is built from 15 residues. The CDR3 loop reads CASSSQGGANYGYTF. CDR3 coding DNA: TGTGCCAGCAGTTCTCAGGGGGGAGCTAACTATGGCTACACCTTC.

Concerning this clonotype: It may be a read error: a sequence one base away is much more abundant. This chain connects TRBV24-1 to TRBJ2-3; 16 nucleotides agree with TRBD2. Germline V gene sequence: CDR1 KGHDR, CDR2 SFDVKD. V dropped 5 bases and J dropped 5; count of bases not matched to a gene: 6. The CDR3 sequence is 17 residues long. The CDR3 DNA reads as TGTGCCACCAGTGGGGGGACTAGCGGGGGGGCTGGAGATACGCAGTATTTT. This translates into CATSGGTSGGAGDTQYF.

The table lists this clonotype with many counts. The chain links TRBV20-1 to TRBJ2-1, with 8 nucleotides matching TRBD2. Germline V gene data show CDR1 as DFQATT and CDR2 as SNEGSKA (reference sequence). The V segment lost 6 bases and the J segment 9 bases; nucleotides outside the gene matches: 10. The CDR3 covers 13 residues. CDR3 coding DNA: TGCAGTGCCAGGACTAGCACACTGGGTGAGCAGTTCTTC. It translates to CSARTSTLGEQFF.

Ten or more counts support this clonotype. The chain recombines TRBV7-9 with TRBJ2-7; 9 bases match TRBD1. V lost 0 bases, J lost 1 base, and 10 bases stayed unmatched. The length of the CDR3 is 18 residues. Germline V gives CDR1 SEHNR, CDR2 FQNEAQ (reference sequence). The CDR3 is CASSLAGAGQGPSYEQYF. In DNA, the CDR3 is TGTGCCAGCAGCTTAGCGGGGGCGGGACAGGGCCCTTCCTACGAGCAGTACTTC.

The chain combines TRBV7-8 with TRBJ2-2; the D gene could be TRBD1 or TRBD2 (5 bases each). This CDR3 comprises 15 residues. V lost 3 bases and J lost 7, with 15 bases in between. Germline loops: CDR1 SGHVS, CDR2 FQNEAQ. The CDR3 sequence is CASSFISGPVGELFF. The CDR3 region has the DNA TGTGCCAGCAGCTTTATTTCGGGACCCGTCGGGGAGCTGTTTTTT.

The genes are TRBV6-1 and TRBJ1-2; D gene unclear. With 7 bases removed from V and 4 bases from J, the gap between germline ends came to 16 bases. Germline V gene lookup returns CDR1 MNHNS and CDR2 SASEGT. The CDR3 is made up of 14 amino acids. CDR3 sequence: CASIDDPKGYGYTF. As DNA, the CDR3 is TGTGCCAGCATCGATGACCCCAAGGGCTATGGCTACACCTTC.

This clonotype was found many times. DNA for the CDR3: TGTGCCAGCAGTTTTATGACACAGGGGCAGACCCAGTACTTC. It is translated as CASSFMTQGQTQYF. The chain recombines TRBV12-3 or TRBV12-4 with TRBJ2-5, with TRBD1 matching over 7 bases. This CDR3 has 14 amino acids. The V segment lost 3 bases and the J segment 6 bases; nucleotides outside the gene matches: 7.

This chain links TRBV30 with TRBJ1-5, with TRBD1 matching 10 bases. The CDR3 contains 13 residues. The trim removed 3 bases at V and 4 bases at J, leaving 0 bases unmatched. Germline V lookup: CDR1 GTSNPN, CDR2 SVGIG (reference sequence). CDR3 bases: TGTGCCTGGAGGGGACAGGGGAATCAGCCCCAGCATTTT. Translated: CAWRGQGNQPQHF.

A note on this clonotype: One end of the junction fails to match germline, which may point to a read error. This chain uses TRBV5-1 with TRBJ1-6, with D perhaps matching TRBD1 (5 bases). CDR1 SGHRS and CDR2 YFSETQ come from the germline V gene. The CDR3 totals 16 residues. The CDR3, as DNA: TGCGCCAACAGCCCCGGACACCCGAATAATAATTCACCCCTCCACTTT. Its translation is CANSPGHPNNNSPLHF. The full variable domain, its missing parts supplied by reference TRBV5-1 and TRBJ1-6, is KAGVTQTPRYLIKTRGQQVTLSCSPISGHRSVSWYQQTPGQGLQFLFEYFSETQRNKGNFPGRFSGRQFSNSRSEMNVSTLELGDSALYLCANSPGHPNNNSPLHFGNGTRLTVT.

The V call is TRBV7-2, the J call TRBJ2-1; 8 bases fit TRBD2. This CDR3 has 18 amino acids. V lost 1 base, J lost 5 bases, and 13 bases stayed unmatched. Germline CDR1 and CDR2: SGHTA and FQGNSA. CDR3 sequence (DNA): TGTGCCAGCAGCTTAGTAGTATTAATCGGGGGGGGAGACAATGAGCAGTTCTTC. Encoded protein: CASSLVVLIGGGDNEQFF.

This chain uses TRBV6-2 or TRBV6-3 with TRBJ1-5; the D is unclear. V lost 1 base and J 4 bases, leaving 5 bases between the germline ends. CDR1 MNHEY and CDR2 SVGEGT come from the germline V gene. This CDR3 has 13 amino acids. The CDR3 is CASSYYVNQPQHF. The CDR3 DNA reads TGTGCCAGCAGTTACTACGTGAATCAGCCCCAGCATTTT.

Notes on this clonotype: It may be a read error: a sequence one base away is much more abundant. CDR3 nucleotide sequence: TGTGCCGGCAGCTTAGACTGGAATCAGCCCCAGCATTTT. Protein: CAGSLDWNQPQHF. V and J are TRBV7-2 and TRBJ1-5; D is uncertain. The CDR3 has 13 residues. Germline V gene data show CDR1 as SGHTA and CDR2 as FQGNSA. The variable domain in full, completed from reference TRBV7-2 and TRBJ1-5, reads GAGVSQSPSNKVTEKGKDVELRCDPISGHTALYWYRQSLGQGLEFLIYFQGNSAPDKSGLPSDRFSAERTGGSVSTLTIQRTQQEDSAVYLCAGSLDWNQPQHFGDGTRLSIL.

This chain connects TRBV4-1 to TRBJ1-2; D ambiguous. V lost 1 base, J lost 6 bases, and 9 bases lay in between. The V gene's germline CDR1 is MGHRA and CDR2 YSYEKL. CDR3 length: 13 residues. The CDR3 DNA sequence: TGCGCCAGCAGCCAAGCCGGGGTTGATGGCTACACCTTC. Translation gives CASSQAGVDGYTF.

With respect to this clonotype: The junction does not match germline at one end; this may be a read error. The rearrangement joins TRBV7-3 to TRBJ1-1; D is undetermined. The CDR3 consists of 13 residues. Germline V CDR1 and CDR2: SGHTA, FQGTGA. The CDR3 sequence is CAGSLSKGTEAFF. The CDR3 DNA reads as TGTGCCGGCAGCTTAAGTAAGGGCACTGAAGCTTTCTTT.

The V call is TRBV27, the J call TRBJ2-3, with 7 bases fitting TRBD1. Germline lookup yields CDR1 MNHEY and CDR2 SMNVEV (reference sequence). The CDR3 spans 22 residues. V lost 0 bases, J lost 1 base, and 22 bases stayed unmatched. The CDR3 coding sequence is TGTGCCAGCAGTTTATCGATATCCGCTGTGGGGCACGAGGGGGCCGGCACAGATACGCAGTATTTT. Translation gives CASSLSISAVGHEGAGTDTQYF.

A few counts support this clonotype. The rearrangement joins TRBV5-1 to TRBJ2-2; 9 nucleotides match TRBD1. The CDR3 sequence is 16 residues long. With 0 bases clipped from V and 5 bases from J, the junction kept 5 bases outside the gene matches. From germline, CDR1 is SGHRS and CDR2 YFSETQ. In DNA form, the CDR3 reads TGCGCCAGCAGCTTGGAGGGGACAGGGCGGACCGGGGAGCTGTTTTTT. It encodes CASSLEGTGRTGELFF.

At least ten counts were recorded for this clonotype. The gene calls are TRBV6-5 and TRBJ2-7; D not resolved. In germline, CDR1 is MNHEY, CDR2 SVGAGI. The V end lost 2 bases, the J end lost 6 bases, and 14 bases lay between the germline ends. The CDR3 totals 14 residues. The CDR3 DNA is TGTGCCAGCAGTTACGATGGGTCCTCGGGCGAGCAGTACTTC. It specifies CASSYDGSSGEQYF.

This clonotype was counted ten times or more. The chain uses TRBV6-2 or TRBV6-3 and TRBJ2-3; 7 bases are shared with TRBD2. Germline CDR1 and CDR2: MNHEY and SVGEGT. The length of the CDR3 is 18 residues. The V and J ends lost 5 bases and 3 bases, in that order; junction bases with no gene match: 17. The CDR3 nucleotides read TGTGCCAGCAGTCTCGGGACTACAACTTTTCGTTGGACAGATACGCAGTATTTT. This sequence encodes CASSLGTTTFRWTDTQYF.

This clonotype occurred many times. This chain connects TRBV12-3 or TRBV12-4 to TRBJ2-5; TRBD1 is a possible D gene (5 bases). CDR3 length: 13 residues. Trimming took 6 bases from V and 3 from J, leaving 11 bases between them. This CDR3 is CASRRRQKETQYF. CDR3 nucleotide sequence: TGTGCCAGCAGGAGAAGACAGAAAGAGACCCAGTACTTC.